These T cell receptor beta chains were read from a single sample in a study of blood T cells in healthy people across ages. In TCRdb, the 5' RACE reads were re-called with MiXCR into one record per CDR3 protein. The profile covers 580,000 or so distinct CDR3 sequences, with around half appearing a single time and roughly 25% taken by the ten largest. Sequencing input: blood. Every receptor here comes from an elderly man in good health. Each CDR3 is given with its conserved first and last residue. D genes are given only for firm matches. Not all rows give a size; the values are once, few, many and, for expanded clones, a class.

d_gene | j_gene | abundance | v_gene | CDR3nt | CDR3aa
TRBD1 | TRBJ1-2 | NA | TRBV12-3/TRBV12-4 | TGTGCCAGCAGCCCCACCCGACAGGGCTATGGCTACACCTTC | CASSPTRQGYGYTF
NA | TRBJ2-7 | NA | TRBV10-3 | TGTGCCATCAGTGAGGCACAGAATTCCTACGAGCAGTACTTC | CAISEAQNSYEQYF
NA | TRBJ2-7 | NA | TRBV7-9 | TGTGCCAGCAGCCCGTCGATCCCGCGCCTGTACTTC | CASSPSIPRLYF
TRBD1 | TRBJ2-6 | NA | TRBV19 | TGTGCCAGTAGTCTGCCGGGACAGAGCTCTGGGGCCAACGTCCTGACTTTC | CASSLPGQSSGANVLTF
NA | TRBJ2-1 | few | TRBV29-1 | TGCAGCGTTCACCCGGGACGCATGGATTCCTACAATGAGCAGTTCTTC | CSVHPGRMDSYNEQFF
TRBD2 | TRBJ2-1 | NA | TRBV11-2 | TGTGCCAGCAGCTTAAGTTTGAGGCGGGGGGCATACAATGAGCAGTTCTTC | CASSLSLRRGAYNEQFF
NA | TRBJ2-6 | NA | TRBV4-3 | TGCGCCAGCAGCCAAGATCCGGCAGGATCGCACTCTGGGGCCAACGTCCTGACTTTC | CASSQDPAGSHSGANVLTF
TRBD1 | TRBJ1-5 | NA | TRBV6-5 | TGTGCCAGCAGTGCCGGGACAGGGGGCTGGGGGCCCCAGCATTTT | CASSAGTGGWGPQHF
NA | TRBJ2-7 | once | TRBV20-1 | TGCAGTGCGCGCGTGGATCTATCGGGCCGGATATCTTTCCGCGAGCAGTACTTC | CSARVDLSGRISFREQYF
TRBD2 | TRBJ2-7 | NA | TRBV7-2 | TGTGCCAGCAGCTTAGTTGCGGGAGGGCGAACCTACGAGCAGTACTTC | CASSLVAGGRTYEQYF
TRBD2 | TRBJ2-3 | many | TRBV6-6 | TGTGCCAGCAAGGTTGTAGCGGGGGCGGTAGATACGCAGTATTTT | CASKVVAGAVDTQYF
NA | TRBJ2-5 | NA | TRBV10-3 | TGTGCCATCGGGGGGGCTCAGGTTTCAGAGACCCAGTACTTC | CAIGGAQVSETQYF
NA | TRBJ1-4 | few | TRBV3-1 | TGTGCCAGCAGTACGACAAGGAGAGGAGAAAAACTGTTTTTT | CASSTTRRGEKLFF
TRBD1 | TRBJ2-1 | NA | TRBV3-1 | TGTGCCAGCAGCGTACAGGGGCATGAGCAGTTCTTC | CASSVQGHEQFF
TRBD2 | TRBJ2-7 | few | TRBV20-1 | TGCAGTGCTGCACGCCCAGCGGGGCCACCCTACGAGCAGTACTTC | CSAARPAGPPYEQYF
NA | TRBJ2-3 | NA | TRBV5-1 | TGCGCCAGCAGCTTGGAGGGGTCAGCCACAGATACGCAGTATTTT | CASSLEGSATDTQYF
NA | TRBJ2-6 | NA | TRBV7-3 | TGTGCCAGCAGCTCCGGACAGCCTAGCTCTGGGGCCAACGTCCTGACTTTC | CASSSGQPSSGANVLTF
TRBD2 | TRBJ2-4 | NA | TRBV7-2 | TGTGCCAGCAGCCTGGGGGGGACAGCCAAAAACATTCAGTACTTC | CASSLGGTAKNIQYF
TRBD2 | TRBJ2-1 | NA | TRBV20-1 | TGCAGTGCTAGACGTCCGACTAGCGGGAGCAATGAGCAGTTCTTC | CSARRPTSGSNEQFF
TRBD1 | TRBJ2-7 | NA | TRBV7-9 | TGTGCCAGCAGCAGGACAGGGGCCCTACTCTACGAGCAGTACTTC | CASSRTGALLYEQYF
TRBD1 | TRBJ2-5 | many | TRBV29-1 | TGCAGCGCCTTAGACAGGGGCTTCGAGACCCAGTACTTC | CSALDRGFETQYF
TRBD2 | TRBJ2-1 | few | TRBV5-1 | TGCGCCAGCAGCTTCGCGCCGGGACTACCCTACAATGAGCAGTTCTTC | CASSFAPGLPYNEQFF
NA | TRBJ2-7 | few | TRBV15 | TGTGCCACCAGCAGAGATTGGGGGAAACACGAGCAGTACTTC | CATSRDWGKHEQYF
TRBD1 | TRBJ1-4 | NA | TRBV7-2 | TGTGCCAGCAGTCGTAACAGGGGTTATGAAAAACTGTTTTTT | CASSRNRGYEKLFF
NA | TRBJ1-1 | NA | TRBV20-1 | TGCAGCGCTAGAGTTTTCCGGGCTTTCTTT | CSARVFRAFF
NA | TRBJ1-2 | NA | TRBV4-3 | TGCGCCAGCAGCGAAAGAGCCGGATACTATGGCTACACCTTC | CASSERAGYYGYTF
TRBD1 | TRBJ2-1 | once | TRBV4-3 | TGCGTCAGCAGCCAATCGGCCAGGGGGATATACAATGAGCAGTTCTTC | CVSSQSARGIYNEQFF
NA | TRBJ1-5 | NA | TRBV5-5 | TGTGCCAGCAGCTTGGTTTTAGGTACCAATCAGCCCCAGCATTTT | CASSLVLGTNQPQHF
TRBD1 | TRBJ2-3 | NA | TRBV12-3/TRBV12-4 | TGTGCCAGCACCAGGGACAGAAACACAGATACGCAGTATTTT | CASTRDRNTDTQYF
TRBD2 | TRBJ2-1 | NA | TRBV20-1 | TGCAGTGCTAGAGATCCAACTAGCGGAGACAATGAGCAGTTCTTC | CSARDPTSGDNEQFF
NA | TRBJ2-1 | NA | TRBV5-6 | TGTGCCAGCAGCTCCTCGGGGCGACACAATGAGCAGTTCTTC | CASSSSGRHNEQFF
TRBD1 | TRBJ1-5 | NA | TRBV2 | TGTGCCAGCAGTGACAACTCGGCGAGGACAGGGACATGGAATCAGCCCCAGCATTTT | CASSDNSARTGTWNQPQHF
TRBD2 | TRBJ2-7 | few | TRBV10-3 | TGTGCCATCAGTGAGTCGGGTAGCGGGAACTCCTACGAGCAGTACTTC | CAISESGSGNSYEQYF
NA | TRBJ2-3 | many | TRBV7-9 | TGTGCCAGCAGCCCCGGAGGCACAGATACGCAGTATTTT | CASSPGGTDTQYF
TRBD2 | TRBJ2-5 | NA | TRBV18 | TGTGCCAGCTCACCACCGGGACTAGCGGGACAAGAGACCCAGTACTTC | CASSPPGLAGQETQYF
NA | TRBJ2-5 | once | TRBV10-3 | TGTGCCATCGGCGGACAGCAGGGAGGGGAGACCCAGTACTTC | CAIGGQQGGETQYF
TRBD2 | TRBJ2-5 | few | TRBV4-3 | TGCGCCAGCAGCCAAGAATATCGGGTTAGCGGGGTCCAAGAGACCCAGTACTTC | CASSQEYRVSGVQETQYF
NA | TRBJ1-5 | NA | TRBV7-2 | TGTGCCAGCAGCTTCGGCAGTTATCAGCCCCAGCATTTT | CASSFGSYQPQHF
NA | TRBJ2-1 | NA | TRBV20-1 | TGCAGTGCTACAGGACCTCAGGATGAGCAGTTCTTC | CSATGPQDEQFF
TRBD1 | TRBJ2-7 | NA | TRBV30 | TGTGCCTGGAGTGTAGGGGCAGGGGGACCGGACGAGCAGTACTTC | CAWSVGAGGPDEQYF
NA | TRBJ2-2 | many | TRBV6-5 | TGTGCCAGCGAGGGACCTAACACCGGGGAGCTGTTTTTT | CASEGPNTGELFF
NA | TRBJ2-2 | NA | TRBV27 | TGTGCCAGCAGTTTAGCCCCAGTTAGGGGCACCGGGGAGCTGTTTTTT | CASSLAPVRGTGELFF
TRBD2 | TRBJ2-5 | NA | TRBV18 | TGTGCCAGCTCACCACCAACGGGAGGCAGGGAGACCCAGTACTTC | CASSPPTGGRETQYF
TRBD2 | TRBJ2-5 | NA | TRBV7-2 | TGTGCCAGCAGCTCTAGCGGGGCCGGTGTTTCTCAGTACTTC | CASSSSGAGVSQYF
TRBD1 | TRBJ2-5 | NA | TRBV5-1 | TGCGCCAGCAAAGATACAGGGGGCGGAGAGACCCAGTACTTC | CASKDTGGGETQYF
NA | TRBJ2-1 | many | TRBV7-9 | TGTGCCAGCAGCTTGGCGGACAATGAGCAGTTCTTC | CASSLADNEQFF
NA | TRBJ2-5 | few | TRBV2 | TGTGCCAGCAGAGGGTCCGGGGCGGGCCTACAAGAGACCCAGTACTTC | CASRGSGAGLQETQYF
NA | TRBJ2-3 | NA | TRBV10-2 | TGCGCCAGCAGTGAGCCGACCACCCGAGGAACAGATACGCAGTATTTT | CASSEPTTRGTDTQYF
NA | TRBJ2-3 | NA | TRBV20-1 | TGCAGTGCTAAACCGGGACCGCGCATAGCAGATACGCAGTATTTT | CSAKPGPRIADTQYF
TRBD1 | TRBJ1-5 | few | TRBV7-9 | TGTGCCAGCAGCGCCTCACAGGGGAATCAGCCCCAGCATTTT | CASSASQGNQPQHF
TRBD2 | TRBJ2-3 | NA | TRBV5-6 | TGTGCCAGCAGCTTAGGACTAGCGCGGCCCACAGATACGCAGTATTTT | CASSLGLARPTDTQYF
NA | TRBJ1-2 | few | TRBV20-1 | TGCAGTGCTAGATTTGGGGGCAGTGGCTATGGCTACACCTTC | CSARFGGSGYGYTF
NA | TRBJ2-1 | few | TRBV5-1 | TGCGCCAGCAGCTTGGTACAGGAGAGGTATGAGCAGTTCTTC | CASSLVQERYEQFF
NA | TRBJ2-5 | many | TRBV29-1 | TGCAGCGTTGTTGGGACTGCTCAAGAGACCCAGTACTTC | CSVVGTAQETQYF
NA | TRBJ2-3 | NA | TRBV20-1 | TGCAGTGCTAGAGTCCCGAGGACAGATACGCAGTATTTT | CSARVPRTDTQYF
TRBD1 | TRBJ1-6 | NA | TRBV3-1 | TGTGCCAGCAGCCACGGACAGGAAAATTCACCCCTCCACTTT | CASSHGQENSPLHF